This T cell receptor (beta chain) was identified in a study of beta chain features in type 1 diabetes. Study-wide points: Type 1 diabetes patients had TCRB CDR3s that were shorter (moderately but significantly so) in all four CD4+ subsets.

V dropped 5 bases and J dropped 2; count of bases not matched to a gene: 4. The CDR3 contains 14 residues. The germline V gene encodes CDR1 SGHTA and CDR2 FQGNSA. On this clone: Its antigen is currently unknown.

Donors underwent one heparinised blood draw, 95 to 150 mL on average. The sequenced template was cDNA made from the entire isolated RNA. The protocol was immunoSEQ multiplex PCR, while the TCRdb copy is restricted to in-frame clones and leaves out a portion. The data contain fewer than 300,000 clones, roughly 22% of them singletons. Sequences were obtained from naive CD4+ T cells from blood. The rearrangement links TRBV7-2 to TRBJ2-5; 8 nucleotides agree with TRBD1. The clonotype was recovered from a woman between 40 and 55 years old with type 1 diabetes. The CDR3 sequence is CASSLGQGQETQYF. CDR3 nucleotide sequence: TGTGCCAGCAGCCTCGGACAGGGACAAGAGACCCAGTACTTC.